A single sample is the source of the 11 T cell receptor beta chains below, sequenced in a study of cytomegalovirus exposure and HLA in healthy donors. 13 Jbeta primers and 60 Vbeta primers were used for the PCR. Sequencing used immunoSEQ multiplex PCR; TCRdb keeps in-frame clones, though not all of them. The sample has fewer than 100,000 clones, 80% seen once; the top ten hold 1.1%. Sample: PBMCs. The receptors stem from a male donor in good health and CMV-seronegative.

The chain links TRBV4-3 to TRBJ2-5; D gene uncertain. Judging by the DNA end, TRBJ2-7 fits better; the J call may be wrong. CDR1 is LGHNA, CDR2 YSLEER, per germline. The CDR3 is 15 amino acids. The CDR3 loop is CASSQDLGYIYEQYF. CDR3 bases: TGCGCCAGCAGCCAAGATTTGGGCTACATTTACGAGCAGTACTTC.

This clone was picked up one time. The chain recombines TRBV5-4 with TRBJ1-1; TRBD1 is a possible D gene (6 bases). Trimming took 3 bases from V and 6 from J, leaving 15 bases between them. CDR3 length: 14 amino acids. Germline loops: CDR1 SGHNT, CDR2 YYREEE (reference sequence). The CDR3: CASSSGGPRPEAFF. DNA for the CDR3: TGTGCCAGCAGCTCGGGGGGCCCCCGTCCTGAAGCTTTCTTT.

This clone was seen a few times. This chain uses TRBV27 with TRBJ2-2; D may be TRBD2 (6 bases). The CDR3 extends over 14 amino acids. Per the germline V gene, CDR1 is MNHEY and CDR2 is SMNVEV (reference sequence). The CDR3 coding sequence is TGTGTATCCAAGGGACTCGGATACACCGGGGAGCTGTTTTTT. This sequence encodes CVSKGLGYTGELFF.

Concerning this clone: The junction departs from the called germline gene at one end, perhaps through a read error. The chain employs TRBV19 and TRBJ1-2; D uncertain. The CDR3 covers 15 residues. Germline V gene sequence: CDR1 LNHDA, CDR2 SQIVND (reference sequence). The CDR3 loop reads CASSARGSLLSGYPF. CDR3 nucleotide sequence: TGTGCCAGTAGTGCCCGCGGGTCGTTGCTCTCTGGCTACCCCTTC.

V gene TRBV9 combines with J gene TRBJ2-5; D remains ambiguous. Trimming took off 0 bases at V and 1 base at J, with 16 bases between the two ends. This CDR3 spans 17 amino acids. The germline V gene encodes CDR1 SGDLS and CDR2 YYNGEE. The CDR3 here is CASSVGIAHTPQETQYF. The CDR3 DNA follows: TGTGCCAGCAGCGTAGGAATCGCACACACACCCCAAGAGACCCAGTACTTC.

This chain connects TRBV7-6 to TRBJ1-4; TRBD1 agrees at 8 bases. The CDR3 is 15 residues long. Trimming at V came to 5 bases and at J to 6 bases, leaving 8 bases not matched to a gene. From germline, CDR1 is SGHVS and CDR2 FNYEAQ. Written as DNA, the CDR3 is TGTGCCAGCAGCCCGGGGACAGGACTGGATGAAAAACTGTTTTTT. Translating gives CASSPGTGLDEKLFF.

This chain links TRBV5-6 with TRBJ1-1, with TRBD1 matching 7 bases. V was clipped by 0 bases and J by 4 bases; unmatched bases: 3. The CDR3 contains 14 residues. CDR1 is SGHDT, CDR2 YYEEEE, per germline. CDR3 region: CASSLVAGGTEAFF. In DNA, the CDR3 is TGTGCCAGCAGCTTGGTGGCAGGGGGCACTGAAGCTTTCTTT.

CDR3 amino acids: CASSPTGESSYNEQFF. In nucleotides, the CDR3 is TGTGCCAGCAGCCCTACAGGGGAAAGCTCCTACAATGAGCAGTTCTTC. This chain joins TRBV9 and TRBJ2-1; TRBD1 matches 7 bases. Germline loops: CDR1 SGDLS, CDR2 YYNGEE. V was pared by 4 bases and J by 0 bases, with 7 bases of the junction left unmatched. CDR3 size: 16 residues.

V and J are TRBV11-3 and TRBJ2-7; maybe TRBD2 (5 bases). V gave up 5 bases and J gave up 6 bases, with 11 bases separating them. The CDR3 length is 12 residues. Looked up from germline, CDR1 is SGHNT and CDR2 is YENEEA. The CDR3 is CASSKTSGEQYF. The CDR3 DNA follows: TGTGCCAGCAGCAAAACTAGTGGCGAGCAGTACTTC. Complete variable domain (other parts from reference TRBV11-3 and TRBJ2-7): EAGVVQSPRYKIIEKKQPVAFWCNPISGHNTLYWYLQNLGQGPELLIRYENEEAVDDSQLPKDRFSAERLKGVDSTLKIQPAELGDSAVYLCASSKTSGEQYFGPGTRLTVT.

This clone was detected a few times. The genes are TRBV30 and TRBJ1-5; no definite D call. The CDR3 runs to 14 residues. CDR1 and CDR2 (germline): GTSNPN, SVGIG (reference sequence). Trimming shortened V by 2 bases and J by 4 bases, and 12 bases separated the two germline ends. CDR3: CAWSIVNGNQPQHF. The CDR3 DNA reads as TGTGCCTGGAGTATTGTAAACGGGAATCAGCCCCAGCATTTT. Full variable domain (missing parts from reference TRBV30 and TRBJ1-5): SQTIHQWPATLVQPVGSPLSLECTVEGTSNPNLYWYRQAAGRGLQLLFYSVGIGQISSEVPQNLSASRPQDRQFILSSKKLLLSDSGFYLCAWSIVNGNQPQHFGDGTRLSIL.

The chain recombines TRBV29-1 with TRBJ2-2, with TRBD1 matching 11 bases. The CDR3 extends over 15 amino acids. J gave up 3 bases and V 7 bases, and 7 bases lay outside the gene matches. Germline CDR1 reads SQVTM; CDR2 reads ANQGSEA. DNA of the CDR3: TGCAGCGCCCGGACAGGGGGCATGGACACCGGGGAGCTGTTTTTT. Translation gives CSARTGGMDTGELFF.